One sample yielded the 18 T cell receptor beta chains listed below, sequenced in a study of HIV-infected patients and healthy controls. Reverse transcription used about 500 ng RNA and constant-region primers for alpha and beta. Separate chain-specific third strand synthesis with multiplexing indices produced the alpha and beta libraries. MiXCR, applied by TCRdb to the 5' RACE reads, yields one record per CDR3 protein. The table includes about 5,500 distinct CDR3 sequences, about 7.7% detected once. The repertoire came from unfractionated whole blood and reflected all unsorted peripheral T cells. Source: blood, taken before antiretroviral therapy. The receptor source for this set is an adult with HIV infection.

This chain joins TRBV27 and TRBJ1-6; the D gene is possibly TRBD1 (5 bases). The CDR3 has 17 residues. Germline loops: CDR1 MNHEY, CDR2 SMNVEV (reference sequence). Trimming removed 3 bases from V and 6 bases from J, with 18 bases in between. This chain's CDR3 is CASSFSLPGLTNSPLHF. The CDR3, as DNA: TGTGCCAGCAGTTTTAGCCTCCCGGGACTGACTAATTCACCCCTCCACTTT.

This clonotype was picked up many times. V is TRBV10-3 and J is TRBJ1-1; D is ambiguous. The V and J ends lost 4 bases and 1 base respectively, with 10 bases between them. The germline CDR1 and CDR2 sequences are ENHRY and SYGVKD. The CDR3 is 14 residues long. CDR3 amino acids: CAISAERQNTEAFF. In DNA, the CDR3 is TGTGCCATCAGTGCGGAACGTCAGAACACTGAAGCTTTCTTT.

This clonotype appeared many times. The genes are TRBV21-1 and TRBJ1-1; whether TRBD1, the table's D call, matches the DNA was not checked. TRBV21-1 is described as a pseudogene. The length of the CDR3 is 17 residues. The CDR3 DNA follows: TGTGCCAGCATCCAACGGGGGGGGGGAATAGGGAACACTGAAGCTTTCTTT. Translating it yields CASIQRGGGIGNTEAFF.

This clonotype ranks as medium-sized. The chain couples TRBV11-3 to TRBJ2-1; no firm D call. The length of the CDR3 is 15 residues. The V gene's germline CDR1 is SGHNT and CDR2 YENEEA. V lost 1 base and J lost 0, with 7 bases in between. CDR3 amino acids: CASSLGQSSYNEQFF. The CDR3 coding sequence is TGTGCCAGCAGCTTAGGTCAAAGCTCCTACAATGAGCAGTTCTTC.

In this sample, this clonotype is medium-sized (0.01 to 0.1%). The chain joins TRBV12-3 or TRBV12-4 to TRBJ1-1, with a weak D call TRBD1 (6 bases). The CDR3 is made up of 11 amino acids. V dropped 8 bases and J dropped 8 bases, with 12 bases sitting between them. CDR3 residues: CASRRTAEAFF. The CDR3 region has the DNA TGTGCCAGCCGACGGACAGCGGAAGCTTTCTTT.

This clonotype was picked up many times. This chain links TRBV5-6 with TRBJ2-3; 7 bases are shared with TRBD2. Trimming took 3 bases from V and 2 from J; bases not matched to a gene: 3. The germline gives CDR1 SGHDT, CDR2 YYEEEE. The CDR3 has 14 residues. The CDR3 is CASSSSGITDTQYF. CDR3 coding DNA: TGTGCCAGCAGCTCAAGCGGGATCACAGATACGCAGTATTTT. Combining the CDR3 with reference TRBV5-6 and TRBJ2-3 gives the whole variable domain DAGVTQSPTHLIKTRGQQVTLRCSPKSGHDTVSWYQQALGQGPQFIFQYYEEEERQRGNFPDRFSGHQFPNYSSELNVNALLLGDSALYLCASSSSGITDTQYFGPGTRLTVL.

This clonotype was observed at least ten times. The rearrangement links TRBV3-1 to TRBJ2-6, with TRBD1 as a possible D gene (5 bases). V was clipped by 4 bases and J by 2 bases, with 12 bases between them. The CDR3 spans 16 residues. The germline V gene has CDR1 LGHDT and CDR2 YNNKEL (reference sequence). The CDR3: CASSLLPRAGANVLTF. CDR3 bases: TGTGCCAGCAGCCTTCTACCCAGGGCTGGGGCCAACGTCCTGACTTTC.

At least ten counts were recorded for this clonotype. V gene TRBV3-1 combines with J gene TRBJ1-5; the match to TRBD1 covers 10 bases. V dropped 4 bases and J dropped 5; count of bases not matched to a gene: 2. The CDR3 extends over 14 amino acids. Per germline, CDR1 LGHDT and CDR2 YNNKEL (reference sequence). The CDR3 DNA reads TGTGCCAGCAGCCCCGGGACAGGGGATCAGCCCCAGCATTTT. Protein: CASSPGTGDQPQHF.

Judged by abundance, this clonotype is medium-sized. This chain uses TRBV6-1 with TRBJ2-2; 8 bases align to TRBD1. This CDR3 is built from 15 residues. CDR1 and CDR2 from the germline V gene are MNHNS and SASEGT. V gave up 7 bases and J gave up 6 bases; unmatched junction bases: 10. The CDR3 nucleotides are TGTGCCAGCACCCCAGGGGGACAGGTCTCCGGGGAGCTGTTTTTT. Translated: CASTPGGQVSGELFF.

By proportion, this clonotype is medium-sized. DNA for the CDR3: TGTGCCACCAGCAACCCTGCCCTCGGGGGAGTTAGAAACGAGCAGTTCTTC. It encodes CATSNPALGGVRNEQFF. V usage is TRBV15 and J usage is TRBJ2-1; TRBD2 is a possible D gene (6 bases). V gave up 4 bases and J gave up 10 bases, with 26 bases separating them. Germline CDR1 is LNHNV and CDR2 is YYDKDF (reference sequence). CDR3 size: 17 residues.

This clonotype showed up many times. The rearrangement uses TRBV5-1 and TRBJ2-1; D is unresolved. The V end lost 2 bases, the J end lost 6 bases, and 18 bases lay between the germline ends. Per the germline V gene, CDR1 is SGHRS and CDR2 is YFSETQ. This CDR3 is 16 amino acids long. The CDR3 sequence is CASSFGDSGGTNEQFF. The DNA for the CDR3 is TGCGCCAGCAGCTTTGGTGATTCGGGTGGAACCAATGAGCAGTTCTTC.

This clonotype was observed many times. The chain links TRBV4-1 to TRBJ2-3; possibly TRBD1 or TRBD2 for D (5 bases each). The CDR3 has 18 amino acids. With 4 bases removed from V and 4 bases from J, the gap between germline ends came to 24 bases. The germline CDR1 and CDR2 sequences are MGHRA and YSYEKL. Here the CDR3 reads CASSPYAEQLVGADTQYF. The DNA of the CDR3 is TGCGCCAGCAGCCCTTATGCCGAACAACTAGTGGGGGCAGATACGCAGTATTTT.

Comments on this clonotype: This may arise from a read error, as a much more abundant clone is one base away. The V gene is TRBV19, the J gene TRBJ1-2; D is unclear. This CDR3 is 15 amino acids long. With 2 bases removed from V and 2 bases from J, the gap between germline ends came to 12 bases. Germline CDR1 and CDR2: LNHDA and SQIVND (reference sequence). The CDR3 is CASSILSARNYGYTF. The CDR3 DNA reads as TGTGCCAGTAGTATATTATCGGCCCGGAACTATGGCTACACCTTC.

By its share, this clonotype is medium-sized. The chain links TRBV27 to TRBJ1-5; the match to TRBD1 covers 8 bases. The V and J ends lost 5 bases and 1 base, in that order; junction bases with no gene match: 1. Germline CDR1 is MNHEY and CDR2 is SMNVEV (reference sequence). The length of the CDR3 is 14 residues. CDR3 residues: CASSTGGSNQPQHF. DNA for the CDR3: TGTGCCAGCAGTACAGGGGGGAGCAATCAGCCCCAGCATTTT.

This clonotype was observed many times. The genes are TRBV12-3 or TRBV12-4 and TRBJ2-1; D might be TRBD1 or TRBD2, each matching 6 bases. V lost 8 bases, J lost 9 bases, and 17 bases lay in between. This CDR3 has 13 residues. The CDR3 here is CASATVGGIEQFF. CDR3 DNA sequence: TGTGCCAGCGCCACAGTAGGGGGGATTGAGCAGTTCTTC.

This clonotype is medium-sized in the sample. J is TRBJ2-7 and V is TRBV11-2, with D possibly being TRBD1 (6 bases). Trimming stripped 1 base from V and 5 bases from J, with 15 bases between. The CDR3 sequence is 15 residues long. In germline, CDR1 is SGHAT, CDR2 FQNNGV. CDR3 sequence (DNA): TGTGCCAGCAGCTTAGTTGTCAGGGGATTGGACGAGCAGTACTTC. Translation gives CASSLVVRGLDEQYF.

By sample share, this clonotype is medium-sized. This sequence joins TRBV20-1 and TRBJ1-1; TRBD1 aligns across 8 bases. Trimming took 6 bases from V and 9 from J; bases not matched to a gene: 9. Germline-derived CDR1 and CDR2 are DFQATT and SNEGSKA (reference sequence). The CDR3 is made up of 12 amino acids. The CDR3 here is CSAGTGVQKAFF. The CDR3 DNA sequence: TGCAGTGCCGGGACAGGCGTTCAGAAAGCTTTCTTT.

This clonotype qualifies as medium-sized (0.01 to 0.1%). The CDR3 is CASSPDPSTDTQYF. In DNA form, the CDR3 reads TGCGCCAGCAGCCCCGACCCTAGCACAGATACGCAGTATTTT. The chain joins TRBV5-1 to TRBJ2-3; D gene unclear. Looked up from germline, CDR1 is SGHRS and CDR2 is YFSETQ. V shed 4 bases and J shed 0 bases, with 9 bases lying between them. This CDR3 is built from 14 residues.